This T cell receptor (beta chain) came from a study of regulatory T cells in long-lasting Graves disease. This sample's time point: newly diagnosed GD, antithyroid drugs for less than 3 months. Researchers made the TCR library from RNA that was extracted from PBMCs. Both iRepertoire HTBI primers and Arm-PCR of CDR3 regions were used to build the TCR beta libraries. From the multiplex PCR reads, TCRdb called clonotypes with MiXCR, one entry per CDR3 protein. The top ten hold more than 20% of the sample, which has about 530,000 distinct CDR3 sequences, approximately 16% seen once. This CDR3 comprises 12 residues. The germline gives CDR1 MNHEY, CDR2 SVGEGT. Between the trimmed V and J ends, which lost 6 bases and 5 bases, there was a span of 11 bases. This clonotype was found many times. This sample was shared with a second study, whose subject was T cells in Graves' hyperthyroidism and ophthalmopathy.

The chain is built from TRBV6-2 or TRBV6-3 and TRBJ2-7; the D gene could be TRBD1 or TRBD2 (5 bases each). The source was peripheral blood mononuclear cells (PBMCs), collected at new diagnosis, from a patient treated with antithyroid drugs. This TCR derives from a woman aged 35-65 years with Graves disease. The CDR3 sequence: CASSSRDDEQYF. The CDR3, as DNA: TGTGCCAGCAGCTCCCGGGACGACGAGCAGTACTTC.